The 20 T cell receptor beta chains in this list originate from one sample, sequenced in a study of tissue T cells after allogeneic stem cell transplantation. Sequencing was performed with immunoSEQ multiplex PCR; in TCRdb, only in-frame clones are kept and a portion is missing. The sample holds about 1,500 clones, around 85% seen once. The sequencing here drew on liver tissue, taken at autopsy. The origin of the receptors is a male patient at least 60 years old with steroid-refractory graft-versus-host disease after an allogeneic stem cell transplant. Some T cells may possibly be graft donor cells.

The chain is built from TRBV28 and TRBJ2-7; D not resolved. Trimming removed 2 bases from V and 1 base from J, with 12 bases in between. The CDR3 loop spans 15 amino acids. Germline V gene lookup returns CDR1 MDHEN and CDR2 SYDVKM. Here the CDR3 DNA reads TGTGCCAGCAGTTTAACCGGATTGGGTTCCTACGAGCAGTACTTC. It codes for CASSLTGLGSYEQYF.

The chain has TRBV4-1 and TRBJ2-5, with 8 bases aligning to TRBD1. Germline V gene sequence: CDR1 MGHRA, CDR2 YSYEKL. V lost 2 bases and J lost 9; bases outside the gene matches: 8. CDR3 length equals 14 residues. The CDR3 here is CASSQRDRFLPQYF. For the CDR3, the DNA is TGCGCCAGCAGCCAACGGGACAGGTTTTTACCCCAGTACTTC.

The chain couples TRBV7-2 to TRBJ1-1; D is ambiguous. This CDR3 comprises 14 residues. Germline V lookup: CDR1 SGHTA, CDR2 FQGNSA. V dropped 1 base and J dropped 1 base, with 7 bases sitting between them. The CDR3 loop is CASSLGAGNTEAFF. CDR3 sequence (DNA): TGTGCCAGCAGCTTAGGTGCAGGGAACACTGAAGCTTTCTTT.

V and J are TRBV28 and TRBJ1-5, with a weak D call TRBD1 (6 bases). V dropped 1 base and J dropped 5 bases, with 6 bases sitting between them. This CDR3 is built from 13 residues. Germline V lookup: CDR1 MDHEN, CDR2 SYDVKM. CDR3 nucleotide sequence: TGTGCCAGCAGTTTATCAGGGGATCAGCCCCAGCATTTT. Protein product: CASSLSGDQPQHF. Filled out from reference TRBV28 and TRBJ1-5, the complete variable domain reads DVKVTQSSRYLVKRTGEKVFLECVQDMDHENMFWYRQDPGLGLRLIYFSYDVKMKEKGDIPEGYSVSREKKERFSLILESASTNQTSMYLCASSLSGDQPQHFGDGTRLSIL.

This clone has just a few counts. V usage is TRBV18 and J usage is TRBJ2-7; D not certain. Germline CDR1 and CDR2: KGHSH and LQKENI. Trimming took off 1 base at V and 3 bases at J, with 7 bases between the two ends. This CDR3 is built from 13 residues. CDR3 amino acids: CASSPRELYEQYF. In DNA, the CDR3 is TGTGCCAGCTCACCACGAGAACTCTACGAGCAGTACTTC. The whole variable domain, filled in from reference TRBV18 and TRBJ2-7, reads NAGVMQNPRHLVRRRGQEARLRCSPMKGHSHVYWYRQLPEEGLKFMVYLQKENIIDESGMPKERFSAEFPKEGPSILRIQQVVRGDSAAYFCASSPRELYEQYFGPGTRLTVT.

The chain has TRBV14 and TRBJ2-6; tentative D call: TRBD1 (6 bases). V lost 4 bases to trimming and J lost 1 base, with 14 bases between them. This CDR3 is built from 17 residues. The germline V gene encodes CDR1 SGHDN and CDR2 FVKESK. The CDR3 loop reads CASSLRQADSGANVLTF. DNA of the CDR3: TGTGCCAGCAGCCTACGACAGGCGGATTCTGGGGCCAACGTCCTGACTTTC.

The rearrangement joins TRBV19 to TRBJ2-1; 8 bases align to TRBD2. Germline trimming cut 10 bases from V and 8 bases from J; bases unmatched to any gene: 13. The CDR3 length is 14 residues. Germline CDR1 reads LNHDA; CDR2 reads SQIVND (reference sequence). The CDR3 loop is CATSSRTSFDEQFF. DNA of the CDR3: TGTGCCACCTCCAGCCGGACTAGCTTCGATGAGCAGTTCTTC.

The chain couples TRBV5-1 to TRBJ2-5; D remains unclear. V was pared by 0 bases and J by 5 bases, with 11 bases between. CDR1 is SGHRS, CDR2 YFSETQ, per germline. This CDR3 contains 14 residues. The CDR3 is CASSLAVLEETQYF. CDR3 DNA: TGCGCCAGCAGCTTGGCCGTCTTGGAGGAGACCCAGTACTTC.

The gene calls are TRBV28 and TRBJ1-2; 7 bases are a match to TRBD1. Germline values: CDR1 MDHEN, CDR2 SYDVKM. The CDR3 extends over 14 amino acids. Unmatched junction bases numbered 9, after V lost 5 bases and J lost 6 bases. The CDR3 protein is CASSPLDRPDGYTF. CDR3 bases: TGTGCCAGCAGTCCACTGGACAGGCCCGATGGCTACACCTTC.

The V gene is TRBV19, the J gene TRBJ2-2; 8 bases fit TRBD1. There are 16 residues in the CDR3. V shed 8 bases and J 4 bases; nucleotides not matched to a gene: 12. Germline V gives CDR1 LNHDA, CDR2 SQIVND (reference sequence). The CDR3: CASGHRDRSRTGELFF. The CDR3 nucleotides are TGTGCCAGTGGCCACCGGGACAGGTCACGCACCGGGGAGCTGTTTTTT. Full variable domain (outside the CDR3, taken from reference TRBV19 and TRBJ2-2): DGGITQSPKYLFRKEGQNVTLSCEQNLNHDAMYWYRQDPGQGLRLIYYSQIVNDFQKGDIAEGYSVSREKKESFPLTVTSAQKNPTAFYLCASGHRDRSRTGELFFGEGSRLTVL.

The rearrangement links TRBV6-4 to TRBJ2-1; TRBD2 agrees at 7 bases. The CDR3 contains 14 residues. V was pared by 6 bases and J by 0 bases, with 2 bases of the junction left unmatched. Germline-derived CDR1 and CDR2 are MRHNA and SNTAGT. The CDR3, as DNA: TGTGCCAGCAGCGGGGGGAGCTCCTACAATGAGCAGTTCTTC. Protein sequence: CASSGGSSYNEQFF.

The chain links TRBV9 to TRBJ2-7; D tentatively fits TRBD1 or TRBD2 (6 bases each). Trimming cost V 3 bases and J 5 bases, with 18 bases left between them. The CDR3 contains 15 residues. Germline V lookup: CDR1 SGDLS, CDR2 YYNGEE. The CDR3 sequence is CASSATGRGPHEQYF. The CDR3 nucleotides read TGTGCCAGCAGCGCCACAGGACGGGGGCCCCACGAGCAGTACTTC.

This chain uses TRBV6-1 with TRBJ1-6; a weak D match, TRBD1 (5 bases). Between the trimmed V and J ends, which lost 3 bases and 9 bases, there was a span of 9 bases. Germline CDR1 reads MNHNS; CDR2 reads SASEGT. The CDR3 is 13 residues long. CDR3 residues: CASSDREISPLHF. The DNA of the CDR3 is TGTGCCAGCAGTGACAGGGAAATTTCACCCCTCCACTTT.

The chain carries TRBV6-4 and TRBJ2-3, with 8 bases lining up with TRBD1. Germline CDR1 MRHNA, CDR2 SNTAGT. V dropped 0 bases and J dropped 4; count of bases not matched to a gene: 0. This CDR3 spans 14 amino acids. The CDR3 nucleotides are TGTGCCAGCAGTGACTCACAGGGGGCAGATACGCAGTATTTT. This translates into CASSDSQGADTQYF.

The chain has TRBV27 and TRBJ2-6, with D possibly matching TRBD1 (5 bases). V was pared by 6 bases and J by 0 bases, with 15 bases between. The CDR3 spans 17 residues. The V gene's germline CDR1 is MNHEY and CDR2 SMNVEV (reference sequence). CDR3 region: CASSKGADYSGANVLTF. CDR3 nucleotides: TGTGCCAGCAGCAAAGGGGCCGATTACTCTGGGGCCAACGTCCTGACTTTC.

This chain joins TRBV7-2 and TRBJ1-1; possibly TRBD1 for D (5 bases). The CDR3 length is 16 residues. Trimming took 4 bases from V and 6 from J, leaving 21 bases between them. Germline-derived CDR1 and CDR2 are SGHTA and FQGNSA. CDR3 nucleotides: TGTGCCAGCAGCTGGGGTCGGGCGGGGCGGACCTCTGAAGCTTTCTTT. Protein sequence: CASSWGRAGRTSEAFF.

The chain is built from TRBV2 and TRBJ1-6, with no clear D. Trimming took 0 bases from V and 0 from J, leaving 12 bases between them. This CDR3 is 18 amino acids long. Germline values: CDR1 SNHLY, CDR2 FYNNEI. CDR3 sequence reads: CASSEAYGRSSYNSPLHF. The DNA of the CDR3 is TGTGCCAGCAGTGAAGCATACGGGAGAAGCTCCTATAATTCACCCCTCCACTTT.

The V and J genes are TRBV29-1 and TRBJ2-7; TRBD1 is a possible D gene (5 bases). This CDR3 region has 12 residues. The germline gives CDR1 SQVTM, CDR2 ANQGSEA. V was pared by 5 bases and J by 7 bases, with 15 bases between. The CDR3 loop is CSVSTGTTEQYF. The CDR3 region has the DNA TGCAGCGTTTCAACAGGTACGACAGAGCAGTACTTC.

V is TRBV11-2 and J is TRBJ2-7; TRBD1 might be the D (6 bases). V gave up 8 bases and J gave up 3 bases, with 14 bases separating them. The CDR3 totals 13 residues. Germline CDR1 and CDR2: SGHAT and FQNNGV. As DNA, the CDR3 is TGTGCCAGCCGCTACAGGGTTGTCTACGAGCAGTACTTC. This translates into CASRYRVVYEQYF.

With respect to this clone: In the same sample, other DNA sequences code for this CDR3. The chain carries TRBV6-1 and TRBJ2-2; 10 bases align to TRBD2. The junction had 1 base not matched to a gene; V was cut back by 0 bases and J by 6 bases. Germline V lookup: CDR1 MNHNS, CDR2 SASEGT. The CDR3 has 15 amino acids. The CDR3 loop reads CASSEAAGGPGELFF. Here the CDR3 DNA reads TGTGCCAGCAGTGAAGCAGCGGGGGGGCCCGGGGAGCTGTTTTTT.